The next 18 T cell receptor beta chains were all read from a single sample in a study of molecular identifiers for immune sequencing clone quantification. TCRdb re-analysed the PCR reads in MiXCR, keeping a single row per CDR3 protein. Of about 640,000 distinct CDR3 sequences in the sample, about 20% were seen once. Sequencing input: naive CD8+ T cells from blood, with Jurkat cell RNA spiked in. Subset reported: FACS-sorted CD8+CD4-CCR7+CD45RA+ naive T cells. The receptors were gathered from a human donor in good health. Some libraries in this study had Jurkat cell RNA spiked in.

At least ten counts were recorded for this clonotype. J is TRBJ2-7 and V is TRBV7-9, with TRBD2 matching 7 bases. CDR1 is SEHNR and CDR2 is FQNEAQ in the germline V gene (reference sequence). The CDR3 has 15 residues. With 5 bases clipped from V and 4 bases from J, the junction kept 11 bases outside the gene matches. The CDR3 loop reads CASSKRDGAGYEQYF. As DNA, the CDR3 is TGTGCCAGCAGCAAACGGGACGGAGCGGGATACGAGCAGTACTTC.

This clonotype was detected ten times or more. CDR3 DNA sequence: TGTGCCAGCAGCTTGGGACAGGCGCAAACTGAAGCTTTCTTT. This gives the protein CASSLGQAQTEAFF. This chain uses TRBV7-2 with TRBJ1-1; 8 nucleotides line up with TRBD1. V dropped 3 bases and J dropped 5; count of bases not matched to a gene: 5. Per germline, CDR1 SGHTA and CDR2 FQGNSA. CDR3 length: 14 residues.

CDR3 nucleotide sequence: TGTGCCAGCAGTCTCAGATTACCGGGACAGGGGTGGTACGAGCAGTACTTC. Protein product: CASSLRLPGQGWYEQYF. The genes are TRBV12-3 or TRBV12-4 and TRBJ2-7; 10 bases are a match to TRBD1. The CDR3 has 17 residues. Trimming took 5 bases from V and 4 from J; bases not matched to a gene: 14.

This clonotype showed up just a few times. The V call is TRBV28, the J call TRBJ2-2, with D possibly being TRBD1 or TRBD2 (5 bases each). Germline CDR1 MDHEN, CDR2 SYDVKM. The CDR3 consists of 15 residues. V was trimmed by 3 bases and J by 7 bases, leaving 15 bases between them. CDR3 DNA: TGTGCCAGCAGTTTCCGGGGCGCAACTCGCGGGGAGCTGTTTTTT. Protein sequence: CASSFRGATRGELFF.

This clonotype was detected only a few times. The chain combines TRBV27 with TRBJ1-1; a possible D gene is TRBD1 (5 bases). Per germline, CDR1 MNHEY and CDR2 SMNVEV (reference sequence). The CDR3 has 14 amino acids. Trimming removed 6 bases from V and 6 bases from J, with 17 bases in between. CDR3 bases: TGTGCCAGCAGCTTAAACACAGGTTCGCCTGAAGCTTTCTTT. The encoded protein is CASSLNTGSPEAFF.

This clonotype was detected ten times or more. This sequence joins TRBV29-1 and TRBJ2-2; D is ambiguous. CDR3 length: 13 amino acids. V shed 2 bases and J shed 1 base, with 5 bases lying between them. CDR1 is SQVTM, CDR2 ANQGSEA, per germline. CDR3 bases: TGCAGCGTTGAAACCGAGAACACCGGGGAGCTGTTTTTT. Its protein product is CSVETENTGELFF.

This clonotype occurred a few times. The chain carries TRBV27 and TRBJ2-7; tentatively, D is TRBD1 or TRBD2 (5 bases each). This CDR3 contains 15 residues. The ends were cut back, 1 base at V and 2 bases at J, with 12 bases in the middle. Germline V lookup: CDR1 MNHEY, CDR2 SMNVEV (reference sequence). The CDR3 reads CASSLYGGSPYEQYF. The CDR3 DNA reads as TGTGCCAGCAGTTTATATGGGGGTTCCCCCTACGAGCAGTACTTC.

This clonotype has just a few counts. The chain links TRBV13 to TRBJ1-6; 9 bases match TRBD1. V shed 5 bases, J shed 4 bases, and the junction held 6 bases outside the gene matches. Germline V gene lookup returns CDR1 PRHDT and CDR2 FYEKMQ (reference sequence). CDR3 size: 16 residues. The CDR3 DNA is TGTGCCAGCAGCCCCCAAGGACAGGGGTATAATTCACCCCTCCACTTT. Translating it yields CASSPQGQGYNSPLHF. Looking up the rest from reference TRBV13 and TRBJ1-6 gives the full variable domain: AAGVIQSPRHLIKEKRETATLKCYPIPRHDTVYWYQQGPGQDPQFLISFYEKMQSDKGSIPDRFSAQQFSDYHSELNMSSLELGDSALYFCASSPQGQGYNSPLHFGNGTRLTVT.

Worth noting for this clonotype: This may stem from a read error, because a much larger clone lies one nucleotide away. Here the CDR3 DNA reads TGTGCCGGCAAACTACAGGGGTTCGGGCAGTACTTC. Residues: CAGKLQGFGQYF. J is TRBJ2-7 and V is TRBV6-2 or TRBV6-3; 7 nucleotides match TRBD1. Per germline, CDR1 MNHEY and CDR2 SVGEGT. The CDR3 loop spans 12 amino acids. Trimming at V came to 11 bases and at J to 9 bases, leaving 13 bases not matched to a gene.

The sample holds many counts of this clonotype. The chain links TRBV7-9 to TRBJ1-1; unclear D gene. V lost 4 bases and J 0 bases, leaving 6 bases between the germline ends. Germline CDR1 is SEHNR and CDR2 is FQNEAQ (reference sequence). The length of the CDR3 is 13 residues. The CDR3 bases are TGTGCCAGCAGCTCGCCCTTGAACACTGAAGCTTTCTTT. This sequence encodes CASSSPLNTEAFF.

This sequence joins TRBV21-1 and TRBJ2-7. TRBV21-1 is listed as a pseudogene. CDR3 length: 16 amino acids. The CDR3 region is CASSKRVELKDYEQYF. The CDR3 nucleotides are TGTGCCAGCAGCAAACGGGTAGAACTTAAGGACTACGAGCAGTACTTC.

A note on this clonotype: It may be a read error: a sequence one base away is much more abundant. The conserved closing phenylalanine or tryptophan is absent in this CDR3, likely reflecting a read error. The rearrangement links TRBV7-8 to TRBJ1-1; TRBD1 is a possible D gene (5 bases). The CDR3 totals 13 residues. V lost 3 bases and J 4 bases, leaving 9 bases between the germline ends. Germline CDR1 SGHVS, CDR2 FQNEAQ. The CDR3: CASSFQGSTEAFS. The CDR3 DNA reads TGTGCCAGCAGCTTTCAGGGATCCACTGAAGCTTTCTCT.

This clonotype was counted ten times or more. The rearrangement uses TRBV7-9 and TRBJ2-3; no clear D. Trimming stripped 1 base from V and 0 bases from J, with 8 bases between. The CDR3 covers 15 residues. Per the germline V gene, CDR1 is SEHNR and CDR2 is FQNEAQ (reference sequence). The CDR3 protein is CASSLVGGSTDTQYF. In DNA, the CDR3 is TGTGCCAGCAGCTTAGTCGGCGGTAGCACAGATACGCAGTATTTT.

The genes are TRBV4-1 and TRBJ1-4; D gene ambiguous. The CDR3 has 15 residues. Germline loops: CDR1 MGHRA, CDR2 YSYEKL. V lost 4 bases and J lost 4, with 13 bases in between. CDR3 bases: TGCGCCAGCAGCCCCGGAGAGATTAATAATGAAAAACTGTTTTTT. This translates into CASSPGEINNEKLFF.

This clonotype was observed many times. V is TRBV2 and J is TRBJ2-7, with 7 bases identical to TRBD2. Trimming at V came to 6 bases and at J to 3 bases, leaving 11 bases not matched to a gene. The CDR3 length is 15 residues. Germline V CDR1 and CDR2: SNHLY, FYNNEI. The DNA of the CDR3 is TGTGCCAGCAGCCCAAGAGCGGGGCCGAACTACGAGCAGTACTTC. Protein sequence: CASSPRAGPNYEQYF.

This clonotype has just a few counts. The V call is TRBV10-1, the J call TRBJ2-5; a weak D match, TRBD1 (6 bases). The CDR3 consists of 15 residues. Germline V gene sequence: CDR1 WNHNN, CDR2 SYGVQD (reference sequence). V lost 0 bases to trimming and J lost 5 bases, with 13 bases between them. CDR3 sequence reads: CASSESGHLLETQYF. CDR3 sequence (DNA): TGCGCCAGCAGTGAGTCGGGACACCTGTTGGAGACCCAGTACTTC.

As regards this clonotype: A much larger clone sits a single nucleotide away, making a read error possible. This rearrangement joins TRBV12-3 or TRBV12-4 to TRBJ2-7; tentatively, D is TRBD1 (6 bases). The CDR3 is 14 amino acids. The CDR3 coding sequence is TGTGCCTGCAGGAACAGGGTTGGGCCTTACGAGCAGTACTTC. It codes for CACRNRVGPYEQYF.

Note on this clonotype: Since a much larger clone is just one base distant, this may be a read error. This chain connects TRBV7-9 to TRBJ2-1, with 10 bases fitting TRBD1. CDR3 length equals 15 residues. Germline CDR1 is SEHNR and CDR2 is FQNEAQ (reference sequence). CDR3 DNA: TGTGCCAGCAGCCCTAGACAGGGGGCTTGGAATGAGCGGTTCTTC. Its translation is CASSPRQGAWNERFF.